Listed here are 30 T cell receptor beta chains from one sample, sequenced in a study of cytomegalovirus exposure and HLA in healthy donors. Vbeta (60) and Jbeta (13) primers were used in the PCR. Profiling relied on immunoSEQ multiplex PCR, and the TCRdb table lists in-frame clones only, not all of them. Among about 170,000 clones listed, almost 75% were seen once. Sequences were obtained from PBMCs. Source of these receptors: a woman aged 18 to 35 in good health and CMV-seropositive.

The V gene is TRBV4-3, the J gene TRBJ1-2; a weak D match, TRBD1 (6 bases). V was cut by 3 bases and J by 4 bases, with 9 bases left in between. From germline, CDR1 is LGHNA and CDR2 YSLEER. The CDR3 sequence is 13 residues long. For the CDR3, the DNA is TGCGCCAGCAGCCAGGGCAGGGGCTATGGCTACACCTTC. It encodes CASSQGRGYGYTF.

The J gene is TRBJ2-5, the V gene TRBV29-1, with TRBD2 as a possible D gene (6 bases). With 8 bases removed from V and 2 bases from J, the gap between germline ends came to 21 bases. The CDR3 totals 15 residues. Germline V gene lookup returns CDR1 SQVTM and CDR2 ANQGSEA. CDR3: CSSSTSKGPQETQYF. Here the CDR3 DNA reads TGCAGCTCGTCTACTAGCAAGGGGCCACAAGAGACCCAGTACTTC.

The chain carries TRBV2 and TRBJ2-5; perhaps TRBD2 as D (5 bases). Looked up from germline, CDR1 is SNHLY and CDR2 is FYNNEI. Trimming took 6 bases from V and 5 from J, leaving 22 bases between them. The CDR3 has 16 amino acids. The CDR3 here is CASSQLPGTKLETQYF. CDR3 sequence (DNA): TGTGCCAGCAGCCAACTCCCGGGAACCAAATTGGAGACCCAGTACTTC.

This rearrangement joins TRBV7-9 to TRBJ2-7; the D is unclear. V was pared by 1 base and J by 6 bases, with 4 bases between. The germline V gene encodes CDR1 SEHNR and CDR2 FQNEAQ (reference sequence). The CDR3 has 11 residues. The CDR3 reads CASSLGLEQYF. In DNA, the CDR3 is TGTGCCAGCAGCTTAGGTCTCGAGCAGTACTTC.

The V and J genes are TRBV30 and TRBJ1-3; TRBD1 is a possible D gene (6 bases). The CDR3 is 17 amino acids. Germline V gene sequence: CDR1 GTSNPN, CDR2 SVGIG (reference sequence). Trimming took 1 base from V and 0 from J, leaving 16 bases between them. CDR3 nucleotides: TGTGCCTGGAGTGGGGGGCAGGGCCTCTTCTCTGGAAACACCATATATTTT. Translating gives CAWSGGQGLFSGNTIYF.

J is TRBJ2-2 and V is TRBV2; D may be TRBD2 (6 bases). Germline assignment: CDR1 SNHLY and CDR2 FYNNEI. The CDR3 sequence is 17 residues long. V lost 1 base, J lost 1 base, and 13 bases lay in between. This chain's CDR3 is CASSEGYGGGNTGELFF. Written as DNA, the CDR3 is TGTGCCAGCAGTGAAGGTTACGGGGGAGGGAACACCGGGGAGCTGTTTTTT.

This chain uses TRBV2 with TRBJ2-2, with 9 nucleotides matching TRBD2. This CDR3 contains 13 residues. The J segment lost 5 bases and the V segment lost 11 bases, leaving 6 bases of the junction unmatched. Germline-derived CDR1 and CDR2 are SNHLY and FYNNEI. CDR3 protein: CALLAGRTGELFF. As DNA, the CDR3 is TGTGCCCTTCTAGCGGGGAGGACCGGGGAGCTGTTTTTT.

For the CDR3, the DNA is TGTGCCAGCAGCTTAGCCGGGAATCTAAACACTGAAGCTTTCTTT. This gives the protein CASSLAGNLNTEAFF. This sequence joins TRBV7-9 and TRBJ1-1; D is unresolved. The CDR3 has 15 amino acids. Germline V CDR1 and CDR2: SEHNR, FQNEAQ (reference sequence). Trimming removed 0 bases at V and 2 bases at J, with 10 bases between.

The chain joins TRBV4-3 to TRBJ2-5; D might be TRBD2 (5 bases). CDR1 and CDR2 from the germline V gene are LGHNA and YSLEER. Trimming shortened V by 0 bases and J by 0 bases, and 11 bases separated the two germline ends. This CDR3 region has 16 residues. The CDR3, as DNA: TGCGCCAGCAGCCAAGAAGATTCGGGGTACCAAGAGACCCAGTACTTC. Its protein is CASSQEDSGYQETQYF.

The chain links TRBV27 to TRBJ1-5; 7 bases are shared with TRBD1. With V trimmed by 5 bases and J by 4 bases, 2 bases remained unmatched. This CDR3 comprises 13 residues. The germline gives CDR1 MNHEY, CDR2 SMNVEV (reference sequence). The CDR3 protein is CASSVQGNQPQHF. Here the CDR3 DNA reads TGTGCCAGCAGTGTACAGGGGAATCAGCCCCAGCATTTT.

As for this clone: One end of the junction fails to match germline, which may point to a read error. The J gene is TRBJ2-1, the V gene TRBV7-3, with D perhaps matching TRBD2 (5 bases). The CDR3 is 12 residues long. Germline V gene data show CDR1 as SGHTA and CDR2 as FQGTGA. In nucleotides, the CDR3 is TGTTCCAGCGGTCCCGGTTCCAATGAGCAGTTCTTC. Translated: CSSGPGSNEQFF.

This clone has just one count. The chain uses TRBV7-2 and TRBJ2-5; 9 bases align to TRBD2. Germline V lookup: CDR1 SGHTA, CDR2 FQGNSA. V lost 6 bases, J lost 1 base, and 12 bases stayed unmatched. The CDR3 has 17 residues. The CDR3 loop is CASRETVSGGLQETQYF. Here the CDR3 DNA reads TGTGCCAGCAGAGAAACGGTTAGCGGGGGCCTCCAAGAGACCCAGTACTTC.

This clone is a singleton in its sample. The chain joins TRBV2 to TRBJ1-1; a possible D gene is TRBD1 (5 bases). Germline assignment: CDR1 SNHLY and CDR2 FYNNEI. This CDR3 spans 15 amino acids. Between the trimmed V and J ends, which lost 6 bases and 4 bases, there was a span of 18 bases. This CDR3 is CASSPQGGIGTEAFF. Here the CDR3 DNA reads TGTGCCAGCAGCCCTCAGGGAGGGATAGGCACTGAAGCTTTCTTT. The full variable domain, with the rest looked up from reference TRBV2 and TRBJ1-1, is EPEVTQTPSHQVTQMGQEVILRCVPISNHLYFYWYRQILGQKVEFLVSFYNNEISEKSEIFDDQFSVERPDGSNFTLKIRSTKLEDSAMYFCASSPQGGIGTEAFFGQGTRLTVV.

The chain joins TRBV29-1 to TRBJ1-1; D gene uncertain. The length of the CDR3 is 14 residues. Trimming shortened V by 1 base and J by 4 bases, and 13 bases separated the two germline ends. Germline V CDR1 and CDR2: SQVTM, ANQGSEA. The CDR3 DNA is TGCAGCGTTGAAGCCATGGGCAGGCCCACTGAAGCTTTCTTT. This gives the protein CSVEAMGRPTEAFF.

The CDR3 nucleotides are TGTGCCAGCAGCGCGGGACCTGGACTAGCAAAAGATACGCAGTATTTT. Protein product: CASSAGPGLAKDTQYF. The chain links TRBV11-3 to TRBJ2-3; 8 bases align to TRBD2. This CDR3 has 16 amino acids. Per the germline V gene, CDR1 is SGHNT and CDR2 is YENEEA. Trimming took 5 bases from V and 5 from J; bases not matched to a gene: 12.

The J gene is TRBJ1-2, the V gene TRBV7-2; no clear D. The germline V gene encodes CDR1 SGHTA and CDR2 FQGNSA. V lost 3 bases, J lost 0 bases, and 8 bases lay in between. This CDR3 is 14 amino acids long. The DNA for the CDR3 is TGTGCCAGCAGCTTTACCGTAGCTAACTATGGCTACACCTTC. It encodes CASSFTVANYGYTF.

This clone was seen only a few times. This sequence joins TRBV7-2 and TRBJ2-3; TRBD2 aligns across 11 bases. V lost 2 bases, J lost 4 bases, and 5 bases stayed unmatched. Germline values: CDR1 SGHTA, CDR2 FQGNSA. The CDR3 spans 16 residues. Here the CDR3 DNA reads TGTGCCAGCAGCTTACTGAGTAGCGGGGGGGCAGATACGCAGTATTTT. It codes for CASSLLSSGGADTQYF. The variable domain in full, with the rest retrieved from reference TRBV7-2 and TRBJ2-3, is GAGVSQSPSNKVTEKGKDVELRCDPISGHTALYWYRQSLGQGLEFLIYFQGNSAPDKSGLPSDRFSAERTGGSVSTLTIQRTQQEDSAVYLCASSLLSSGGADTQYFGPGTRLTVL.

The chain recombines TRBV7-2 with TRBJ1-5, with D maybe TRBD1 (5 bases). The CDR3 runs 14 residues. Looked up from germline, CDR1 is SGHTA and CDR2 is FQGNSA. V was clipped by 5 bases and J by 3 bases, with 11 bases between them. CDR3 residues: CASSRRTPNQPQHF. The CDR3 DNA sequence: TGTGCCAGCAGCCGTAGGACACCCAATCAGCCCCAGCATTTT.

This chain links TRBV19 with TRBJ1-5; D is unclear. V lost 8 bases and J lost 0, with 17 bases in between. The CDR3 loop spans 16 amino acids. CDR1 is LNHDA, CDR2 SQIVND, per germline (reference sequence). This CDR3 is CASSQGLEGSNQPQHF. The CDR3 nucleotides are TGTGCCAGTTCCCAAGGTCTAGAGGGTAGCAATCAGCCCCAGCATTTT.

This sequence joins TRBV9 and TRBJ2-7, with D perhaps TRBD2 (6 bases). The germline V and J ends were trimmed by 0 bases and 1 base, with 11 bases remaining between them. Per the germline V gene, CDR1 is SGDLS and CDR2 is YYNGEE. The CDR3 runs to 15 residues. CDR3 coding DNA: TGTGCCAGCAGCGTAGGCGGGGACTCATCCTACGAGCAGTACTTC. This translates into CASSVGGDSSYEQYF. Full variable domain (missing parts from reference TRBV9 and TRBJ2-7): DSGVTQTPKHLITATGQRVTLRCSPRSGDLSVYWYQQSLDQGLQFLIQYYNGEERAKGNILERFSAQQFPDLHSELNLSSLELGDSALYFCASSVGGDSSYEQYFGPGTRLTVT.

This sequence joins TRBV19 and TRBJ2-5, with D possibly being TRBD1 (5 bases). Germline CDR1 and CDR2: LNHDA and SQIVND (reference sequence). Trimming shortened V by 0 bases and J by 5 bases, and 13 bases separated the two germline ends. This CDR3 is 15 amino acids long. The CDR3 spells CASSIDSRTIETQYF. CDR3 nucleotide sequence: TGTGCCAGTAGTATAGATAGTAGGACAATTGAGACCCAGTACTTC. The full variable domain, with the rest looked up from reference TRBV19 and TRBJ2-5, is DGGITQSPKYLFRKEGQNVTLSCEQNLNHDAMYWYRQDPGQGLRLIYYSQIVNDFQKGDIAEGYSVSREKKESFPLTVTSAQKNPTAFYLCASSIDSRTIETQYFGPGTRLLVL.

The chain links TRBV18 to TRBJ2-1; 9 bases match TRBD1. CDR1 and CDR2 (germline): KGHSH, LQKENI. Germline trimming cut 6 bases from V and 1 base from J; bases unmatched to any gene: 7. The CDR3 has 16 residues. CDR3 loop: CASSKQDRGSYNEQFF. In nucleotides, the CDR3 is TGTGCCAGCTCTAAGCAGGACAGGGGTTCCTACAATGAGCAGTTCTTC. The variable domain in full, completed from reference TRBV18 and TRBJ2-1, reads NAGVMQNPRHLVRRRGQEARLRCSPMKGHSHVYWYRQLPEEGLKFMVYLQKENIIDESGMPKERFSAEFPKEGPSILRIQQVVRGDSAAYFCASSKQDRGSYNEQFFGPGTRLTVL.

The genes are TRBV5-5 and TRBJ1-1; no clear D. Per the germline V gene, CDR1 is SGHKS and CDR2 is YYEKEE (reference sequence). V lost 1 base, J lost 1 base, and 14 bases lay in between. This CDR3 region has 16 residues. The CDR3 is CASSLSSASGNTEAFF. CDR3 bases: TGTGCCAGCAGCTTGAGTTCAGCGTCCGGGAACACTGAAGCTTTCTTT.

Only a few counts were recorded for this clone. The chain combines TRBV7-6 with TRBJ1-5, with D hard to call. Germline CDR1 SGHVS, CDR2 FNYEAQ. CDR3 length equals 13 residues. Trimming took 2 bases from V and 5 from J, leaving 7 bases between them. The chain's CDR3 is CASSLQEDQPQHF. The CDR3 DNA is TGTGCCAGCAGCTTACAGGAGGATCAGCCCCAGCATTTT.

This clone came up once. V and J are TRBV7-2 and TRBJ1-4; D may be TRBD1 (6 bases). The germline V gene encodes CDR1 SGHTA and CDR2 FQGNSA. CDR3 length: 16 amino acids. V was trimmed by 5 bases and J by 0 bases, leaving 13 bases between them. The CDR3 bases are TGTGCCAGCAGCAAGCGGACAGATCCAACTAATGAAAAACTGTTTTTT. As protein: CASSKRTDPTNEKLFF. Looking up the rest from reference TRBV7-2 and TRBJ1-4 gives the full variable domain: GAGVSQSPSNKVTEKGKDVELRCDPISGHTALYWYRQSLGQGLEFLIYFQGNSAPDKSGLPSDRFSAERTGGSVSTLTIQRTQQEDSAVYLCASSKRTDPTNEKLFFGSGTQLSVL.

The V call is TRBV6-5, the J call TRBJ1-1; D perhaps matches TRBD1 (6 bases). The V gene lost 4 bases and the J gene lost 4 bases, with 16 bases spanning the gap. This CDR3 has 15 residues. Germline V lookup: CDR1 MNHEY, CDR2 SVGAGI. The DNA for the CDR3 is TGTGCCAGCAGTTCATCTCCCAGGGGTGGCACTGAAGCTTTCTTT. Translated: CASSSSPRGGTEAFF.

The V call is TRBV30, the J call TRBJ1-2; 8 bases fit TRBD1. Germline values: CDR1 GTSNPN, CDR2 SVGIG (reference sequence). The CDR3 contains 14 residues. V shed 8 bases, J shed 3 bases, and the junction held 11 bases outside the gene matches. CDR3 in DNA: TGTGCCCGCCAATCAGGGGGCGCATACTATGGCTACACCTTC. This sequence encodes CARQSGGAYYGYTF. The variable domain in full, completed from reference TRBV30 and TRBJ1-2, reads SQTIHQWPATLVQPVGSPLSLECTVEGTSNPNLYWYRQAAGRGLQLLFYSVGIGQISSEVPQNLSASRPQDRQFILSSKKLLLSDSGFYLCARQSGGAYYGYTFGSGTRLTVV.

The V gene is TRBV9, the J gene TRBJ1-2, with D tentatively TRBD1 (5 bases). The CDR3 sequence is 13 residues long. The germline V gene has CDR1 SGDLS and CDR2 YYNGEE. V lost 3 bases to trimming and J lost 2 bases, with 8 bases between them. CDR3 sequence (DNA): TGTGCCAGCAGCGCAACAGGAAACTATGGCTACACCTTC. Its translation is CASSATGNYGYTF.

This clone was seen just once. This chain uses TRBV29-1 with TRBJ1-1; D is unresolved. The germline V gene has CDR1 SQVTM and CDR2 ANQGSEA. The CDR3 extends over 12 amino acids. V dropped 6 bases and J dropped 1 base, with 9 bases sitting between them. The CDR3 here is CSVGRGNTEAFF. DNA for the CDR3: TGCAGCGTCGGAAGAGGGAACACTGAAGCTTTCTTT.

J is TRBJ2-7 and V is TRBV25-1, with D possibly TRBD1 on 5 matching bases. Germline V lookup: CDR1 MGHDK, CDR2 SYGVNS. This CDR3 is 15 amino acids long. V lost 5 bases and J 1 base, leaving 15 bases between the germline ends. CDR3 DNA: TGTGCCAGCAGTTCAGCGACAGTTAATTCCTACGAGCAGTACTTC. This encodes CASSSATVNSYEQYF.